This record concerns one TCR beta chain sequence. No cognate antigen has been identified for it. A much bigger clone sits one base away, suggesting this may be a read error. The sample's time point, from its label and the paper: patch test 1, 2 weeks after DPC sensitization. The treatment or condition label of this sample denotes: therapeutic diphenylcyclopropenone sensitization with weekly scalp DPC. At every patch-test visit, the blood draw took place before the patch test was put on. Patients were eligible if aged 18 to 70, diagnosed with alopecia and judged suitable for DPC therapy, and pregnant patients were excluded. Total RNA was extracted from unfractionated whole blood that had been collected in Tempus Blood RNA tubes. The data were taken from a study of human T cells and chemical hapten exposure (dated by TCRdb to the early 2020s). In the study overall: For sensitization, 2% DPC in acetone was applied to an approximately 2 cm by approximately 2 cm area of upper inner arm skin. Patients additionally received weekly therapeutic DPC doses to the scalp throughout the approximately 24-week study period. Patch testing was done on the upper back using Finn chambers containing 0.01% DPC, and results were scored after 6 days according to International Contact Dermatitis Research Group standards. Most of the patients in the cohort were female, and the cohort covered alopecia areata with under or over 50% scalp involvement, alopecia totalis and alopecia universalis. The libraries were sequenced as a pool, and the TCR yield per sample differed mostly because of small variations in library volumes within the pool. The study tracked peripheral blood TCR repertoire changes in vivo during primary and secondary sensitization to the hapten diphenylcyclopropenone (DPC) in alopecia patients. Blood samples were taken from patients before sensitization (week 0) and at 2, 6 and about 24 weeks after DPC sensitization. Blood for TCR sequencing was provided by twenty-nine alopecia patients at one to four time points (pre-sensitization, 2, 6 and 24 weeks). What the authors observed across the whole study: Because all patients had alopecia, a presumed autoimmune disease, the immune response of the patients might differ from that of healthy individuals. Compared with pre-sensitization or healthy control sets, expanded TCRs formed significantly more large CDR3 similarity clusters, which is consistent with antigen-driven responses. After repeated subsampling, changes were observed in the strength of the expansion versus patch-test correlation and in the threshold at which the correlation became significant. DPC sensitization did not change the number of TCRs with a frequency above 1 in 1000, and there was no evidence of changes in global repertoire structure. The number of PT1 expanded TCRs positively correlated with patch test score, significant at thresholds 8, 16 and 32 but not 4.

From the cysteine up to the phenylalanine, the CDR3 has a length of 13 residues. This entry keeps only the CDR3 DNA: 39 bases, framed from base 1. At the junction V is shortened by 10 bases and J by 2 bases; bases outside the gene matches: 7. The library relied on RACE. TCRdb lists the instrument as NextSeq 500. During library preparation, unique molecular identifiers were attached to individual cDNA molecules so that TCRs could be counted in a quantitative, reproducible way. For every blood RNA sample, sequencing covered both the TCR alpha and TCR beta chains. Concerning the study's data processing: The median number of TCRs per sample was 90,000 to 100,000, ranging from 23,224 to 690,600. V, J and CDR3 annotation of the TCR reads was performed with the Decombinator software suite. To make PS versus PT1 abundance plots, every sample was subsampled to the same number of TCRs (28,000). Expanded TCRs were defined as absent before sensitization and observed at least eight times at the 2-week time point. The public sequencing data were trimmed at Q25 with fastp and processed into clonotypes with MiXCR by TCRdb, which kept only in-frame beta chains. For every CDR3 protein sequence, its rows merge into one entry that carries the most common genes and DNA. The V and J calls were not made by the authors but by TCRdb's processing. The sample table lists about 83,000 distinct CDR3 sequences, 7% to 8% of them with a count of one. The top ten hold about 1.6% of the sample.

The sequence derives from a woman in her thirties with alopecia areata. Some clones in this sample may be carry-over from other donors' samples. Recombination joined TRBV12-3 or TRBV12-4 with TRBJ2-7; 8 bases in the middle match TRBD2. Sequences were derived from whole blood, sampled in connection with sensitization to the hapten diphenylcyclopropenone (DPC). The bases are TGTGCCACCAGCCGGGGGGGGGCCTACGAGCAGTACTTC. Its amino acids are CATSRGGAYEQYF.